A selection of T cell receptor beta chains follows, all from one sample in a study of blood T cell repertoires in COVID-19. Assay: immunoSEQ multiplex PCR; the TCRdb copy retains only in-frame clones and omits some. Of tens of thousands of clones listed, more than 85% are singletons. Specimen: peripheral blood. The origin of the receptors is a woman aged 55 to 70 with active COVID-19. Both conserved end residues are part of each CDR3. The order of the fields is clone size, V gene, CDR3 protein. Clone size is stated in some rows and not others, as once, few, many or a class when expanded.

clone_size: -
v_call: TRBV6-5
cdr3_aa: CASSSPRSAEETQYF

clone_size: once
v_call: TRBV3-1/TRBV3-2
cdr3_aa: CASSQSPHYEQYF

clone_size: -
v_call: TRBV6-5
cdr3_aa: CASSLEGLGARGYTF

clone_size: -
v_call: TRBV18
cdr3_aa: CASSLHPGQGNEKLFF

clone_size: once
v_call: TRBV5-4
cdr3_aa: CASSPLRFGGVQETQYF

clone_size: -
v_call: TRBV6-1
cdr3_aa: CASSDPTGVHEQYF

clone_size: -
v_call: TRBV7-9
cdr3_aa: CASSSGQGTNEKLFF

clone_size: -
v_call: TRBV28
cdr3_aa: CASSLDPAGVSHEQYF

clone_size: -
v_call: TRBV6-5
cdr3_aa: CASTWTSGGVDEQFF

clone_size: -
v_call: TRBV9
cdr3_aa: CASSGLAENNEQFF

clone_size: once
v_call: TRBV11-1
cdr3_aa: CASSRDNTQQYF

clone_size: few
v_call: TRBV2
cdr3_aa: CAGEDRGPTNTEAFF

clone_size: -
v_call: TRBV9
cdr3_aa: CASSVDPMTGAYNEQFF

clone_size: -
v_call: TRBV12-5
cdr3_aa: CASGLALTSGRTDEQYF

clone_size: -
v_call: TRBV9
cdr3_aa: CASNGAGHSGNTIYF

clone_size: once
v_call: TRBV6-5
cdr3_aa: CASSYSQEAGELFF

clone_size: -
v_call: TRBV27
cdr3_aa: CASSQWFAGSPLHF

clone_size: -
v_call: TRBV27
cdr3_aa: CASRPRDRVGGGELFF

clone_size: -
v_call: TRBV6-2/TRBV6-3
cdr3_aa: CASSYEFIAVGTGELFF

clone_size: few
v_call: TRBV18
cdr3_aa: CASSPPTESYGYTF

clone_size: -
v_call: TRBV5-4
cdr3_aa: CASSLSPNYEQYF

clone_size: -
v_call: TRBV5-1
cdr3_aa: CASRRGLGTEAFF

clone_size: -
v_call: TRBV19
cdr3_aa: CASSIDSLFNSGANVLTF

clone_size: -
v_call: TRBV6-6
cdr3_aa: CASSRLVTGHTTGELFF

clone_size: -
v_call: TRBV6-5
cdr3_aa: CASSYEGFGYTF

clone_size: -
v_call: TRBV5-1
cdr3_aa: CASSGTGSGYEQYF

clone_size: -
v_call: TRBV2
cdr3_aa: CASTVRGDGTEAFF

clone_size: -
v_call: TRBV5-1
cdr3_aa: CASSLVGAKGNTIYF

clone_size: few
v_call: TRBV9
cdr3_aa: CASSLEKLFF

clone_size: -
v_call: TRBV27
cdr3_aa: CASSWGGTSNQPQHF

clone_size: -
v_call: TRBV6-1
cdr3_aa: CASSDPGGSYEQYF

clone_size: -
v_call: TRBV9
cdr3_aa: CASSATGGASGANVLTF

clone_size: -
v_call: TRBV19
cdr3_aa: CASSMRGGQQYF

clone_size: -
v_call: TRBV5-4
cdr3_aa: CASSTTSGGASGETQYF

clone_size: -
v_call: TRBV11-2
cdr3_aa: CASSATGFGGELFF

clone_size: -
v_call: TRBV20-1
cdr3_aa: CSASTQGTYGYTF

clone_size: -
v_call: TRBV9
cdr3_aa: CASSVGGGGVEAFF

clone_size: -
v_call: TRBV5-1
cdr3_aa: CASSHGTSGGSSTDTQYF

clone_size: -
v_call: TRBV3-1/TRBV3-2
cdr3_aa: CASSQPRTGVYGYTF

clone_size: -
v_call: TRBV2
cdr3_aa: CASSEGGQGPGETQYF

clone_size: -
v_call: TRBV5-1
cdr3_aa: CASSLFGLAGDYEQFF

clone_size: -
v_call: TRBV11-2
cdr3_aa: CASSPSQETQYF

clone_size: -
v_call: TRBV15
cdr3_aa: CATSRDREGFYTF

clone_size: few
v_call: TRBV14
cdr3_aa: CASSALMTGNTEAFF

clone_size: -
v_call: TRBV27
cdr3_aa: CASSLAGQIDNYGYTF

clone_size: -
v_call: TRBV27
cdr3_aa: CASGDSMNTEAFF